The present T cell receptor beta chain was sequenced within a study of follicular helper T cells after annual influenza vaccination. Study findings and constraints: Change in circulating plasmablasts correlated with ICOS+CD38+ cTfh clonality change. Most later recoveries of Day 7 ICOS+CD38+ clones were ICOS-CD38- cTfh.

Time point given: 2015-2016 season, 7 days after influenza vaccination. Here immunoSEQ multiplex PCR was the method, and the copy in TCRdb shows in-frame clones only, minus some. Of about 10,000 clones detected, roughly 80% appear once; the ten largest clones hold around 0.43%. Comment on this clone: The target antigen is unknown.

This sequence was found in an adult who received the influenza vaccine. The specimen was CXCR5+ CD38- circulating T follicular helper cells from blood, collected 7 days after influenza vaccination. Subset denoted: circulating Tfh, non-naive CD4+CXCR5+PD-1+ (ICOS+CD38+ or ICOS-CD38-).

The CDR3 loop reads CASKYRPHTTGLDDAFF. The CDR3, as DNA: TGTGCCAGCAAGTATAGACCGCATACTACGGGCCTTGACGACGCTTTCTTT. V is TRBV19 and J is TRBJ1-1; no reliable D call. Per the germline V gene, CDR1 is LNHDA and CDR2 is SQIVND (reference sequence). With 9 bases removed from V and 11 bases from J, the gap between germline ends came to 34 bases. CDR3 size: 17 residues.